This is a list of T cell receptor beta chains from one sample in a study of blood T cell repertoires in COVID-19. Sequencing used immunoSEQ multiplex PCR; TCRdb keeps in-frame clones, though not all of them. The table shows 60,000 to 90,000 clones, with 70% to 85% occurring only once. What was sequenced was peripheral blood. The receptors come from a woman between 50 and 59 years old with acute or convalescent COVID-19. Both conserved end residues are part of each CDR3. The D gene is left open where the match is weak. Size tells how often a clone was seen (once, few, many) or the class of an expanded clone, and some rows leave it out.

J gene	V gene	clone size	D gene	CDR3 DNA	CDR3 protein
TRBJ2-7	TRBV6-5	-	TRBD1	TGTGCCAGCAGTTACCTGGACAGGGCTTACGAGCAGTACTTC	CASSYLDRAYEQYF
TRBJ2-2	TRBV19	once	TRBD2	TGTGCCAGTAGGCCCGTCACCGGGACTAGTTCGGTGCGGGAGCTGTTTTTT	CASRPVTGTSSVRELFF
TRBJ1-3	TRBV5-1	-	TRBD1	TGCGCCAGCAGCTTGGATCCGGGACAGGGGGCCAGAAACACCATATATTTT	CASSLDPGQGARNTIYF
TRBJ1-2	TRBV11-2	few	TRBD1	TGTGCCAGCAGCTCCCGGGACAGGGAATATAGCTACACCTTC	CASSSRDREYSYTF
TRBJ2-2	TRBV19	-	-	TGTGCCAGCCACAAAGTAGGGGGAACCGGGGAGCTGTTTTTT	CASHKVGGTGELFF
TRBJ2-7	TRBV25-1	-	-	TGTGCCAGCAGTGAGGAGGGCCCCTCCTACGAGCAGTACTTC	CASSEEGPSYEQYF
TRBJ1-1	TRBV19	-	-	TGTGCCAGTAGTATCGGACAGTATATGAACACTGAAGCTTTCTTT	CASSIGQYMNTEAFF
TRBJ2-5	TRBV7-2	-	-	TGTGCCAGCAGCGCCGGGACAAGGTCCACCCAGTACTTC	CASSAGTRSTQYF
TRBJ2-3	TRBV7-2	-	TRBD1	TGTGCCAGCAGCTTAGCCCGGGACAGGGAGCAGTATTTT	CASSLARDREQYF
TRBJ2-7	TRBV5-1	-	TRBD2	TGCGCCAGCAGCTTGAAGGCTAGCGGGATTTACGAGCAGTACTTC	CASSLKASGIYEQYF
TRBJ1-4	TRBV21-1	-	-	TGTGCCAGCAGCAAAGTAAGGGGCAGGGTGAGTGAAAAACTGTTTTTT	CASSKVRGRVSEKLFF
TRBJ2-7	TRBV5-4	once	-	TGTGCCAGCAGCTCCGCGCGGGACCTTAAACTGGAGCAGTACTTC	CASSSARDLKLEQYF
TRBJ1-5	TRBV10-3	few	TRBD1	TGTGCCACCATGGGACAGGACTTTCGTCAGCCCCAGCATTTT	CATMGQDFRQPQHF
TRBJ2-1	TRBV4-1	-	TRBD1	TGCGCCAGCAGCCACGTGGGACAGGGGATTCATGAGCAGTTCTTC	CASSHVGQGIHEQFF
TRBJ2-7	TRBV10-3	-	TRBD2	TGTGCCATCAGTGACAGGGAGGGCGAGCAGTACTTC	CAISDREGEQYF
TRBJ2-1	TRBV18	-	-	TGTGCCAGCTCACCACCCGGACAAAGCTCCTACAATGAGCAGTTCTTC	CASSPPGQSSYNEQFF
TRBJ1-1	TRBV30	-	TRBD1	TGTGCCTGGAGTGTATTATTTGGAGGTGGACAGGGCACTGAAGCTTTCTTT	CAWSVLFGGGQGTEAFF
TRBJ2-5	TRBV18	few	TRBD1	TGTGCCAGCTCACCGTACAGGGGACGAGAGACCCAGTACTTC	CASSPYRGRETQYF
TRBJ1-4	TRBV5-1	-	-	TGCGCCAGCAGCTTCAACGGGGACTCTAATGAAAAACTGTTTTTT	CASSFNGDSNEKLFF
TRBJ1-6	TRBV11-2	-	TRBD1	TGTGCCAGCAGCTTTGGACAGGGATCCGCAAGATGGAATTCACCCCTCCACTTT	CASSFGQGSARWNSPLHF
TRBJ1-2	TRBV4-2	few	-	TGTGCCAGCAGCCAATTGGGCGGCTACACCTTC	CASSQLGGYTF
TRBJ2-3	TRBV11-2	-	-	TGTGCCAGCAGCTCCCGGGGAAGTATCACAGATACGCAGTATTTT	CASSSRGSITDTQYF
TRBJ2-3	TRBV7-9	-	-	TGTGCCAGCAGCCCCCTTTTGGCGGGCCACACAGATACGCAGTATTTT	CASSPLLAGHTDTQYF
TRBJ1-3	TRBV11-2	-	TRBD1	TGTGCCAGCAGCTTAGATTTAATGGCCCAGCGACAGGGATTCTTT	CASSLDLMAQRQGFF
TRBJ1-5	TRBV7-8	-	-	TGTGCCAGCAGCTTAGCGCGTCAGGGTGGTACGCAGCCCCAGCATTTT	CASSLARQGGTQPQHF
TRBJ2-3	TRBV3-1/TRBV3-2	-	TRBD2	TGTGCCAGCAGCCTTTTACCCGGACTAGCGGGGACAGATACGCAGTATTTT	CASSLLPGLAGTDTQYF
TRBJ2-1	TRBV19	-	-	TGTGCCAGTAGCCCGGGACTGGGCAATGAGCAGTTCTTC	CASSPGLGNEQFF
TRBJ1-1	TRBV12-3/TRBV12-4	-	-	TGTGCCAGCGGTCCAACACCGAACACTGAAGCTTTCTTT	CASGPTPNTEAFF
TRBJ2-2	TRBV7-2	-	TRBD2	TGTGCCAGCAAAACTAGCGGGGATACCGGGGAGCTGTTTTTT	CASKTSGDTGELFF
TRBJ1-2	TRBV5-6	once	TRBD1	TGTGCCAGCAGAACGGGACAGGGGGCAATGTATGGCTACACCTTC	CASRTGQGAMYGYTF
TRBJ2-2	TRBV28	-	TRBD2	TGTGCCAGCAATGAACCCAGGGCGGGAGGGGACACCGGGGAGCTGTTTTTT	CASNEPRAGGDTGELFF
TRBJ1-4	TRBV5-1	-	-	TGCGCCAGCAGCCAACTGGACAGCCGTAATGAAAAACTGTTTTTT	CASSQLDSRNEKLFF
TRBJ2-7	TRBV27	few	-	TGTGCCAGCAGTTTATATTCTTCCCGCGAGCAGTACTTC	CASSLYSSREQYF
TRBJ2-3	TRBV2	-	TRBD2	TGTGCCAACAAGTTGTCCATAAGCGGGGGGCAGTATTTT	CANKLSISGGQYF
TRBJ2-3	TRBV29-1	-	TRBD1	TGCAGCGTTAAGACAGGGGGCACAGATACGCAGTATTTT	CSVKTGGTDTQYF
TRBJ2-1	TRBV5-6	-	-	TGTGCCAGCAGCTTGGGCTCAGTGCATGAGCAGTTCTTC	CASSLGSVHEQFF
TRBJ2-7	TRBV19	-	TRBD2	TGTGCCAGTAGTCTGCTAGCGGGCCCTTCCTACGAGCAGTACTTC	CASSLLAGPSYEQYF
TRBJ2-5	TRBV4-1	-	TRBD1	TGCGCCAGCAGGCGACAGGGGGCTCACGAGACCCAGTACTTC	CASRRQGAHETQYF
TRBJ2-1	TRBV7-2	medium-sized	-	TGTGCCAGCAGCTTAGGGGCAGGGTCCTACAATGAGCAGTTCTTC	CASSLGAGSYNEQFF